A single sample gave rise to the 15 T cell receptor beta chains below, sequenced in a study of shared clonotypes between healthy human individuals. Repertoires were generated with immunoSEQ multiplex PCR, while TCRdb's copy carries only in-frame clones and drops some. Of 2 million or so clones listed, 85% to 95% were seen once; the top ten hold around 0.13%. The sample comprised naive CD4+ T cells sorted from blood. The subset: CD45RA+ positively selected. Every receptor here comes from a man aged 18 to 29 in good health.

The chain combines TRBV11-1 with TRBJ2-7; D unresolved. CDR1 is SGHAT, CDR2 FQDESV, per germline (reference sequence). Deletions cut 10 bases from V and 0 bases from J, with 10 bases between. This CDR3 has 12 residues. The CDR3 here is CAKDGLSYEQYF. Here the CDR3 DNA reads TGTGCCAAGGACGGTCTCTCCTACGAGCAGTACTTC.

V is TRBV5-1 and J is TRBJ2-7, with 7 bases identical to TRBD2. Germline CDR1 SGHRS, CDR2 YFSETQ. The V segment lost 1 base and the J segment 7 bases; nucleotides outside the gene matches: 11. The CDR3 extends over 15 amino acids. The CDR3 DNA reads as TGCGCCAGCAGCTTGAATGGGGGGGAGTTCGGTGAGCAGTACTTC. Protein sequence: CASSLNGGEFGEQYF.

This chain uses TRBV2 with TRBJ2-7; 9 bases agree with TRBD1. V was clipped by 8 bases and J by 3 bases; unmatched bases: 5. Germline V gives CDR1 SNHLY, CDR2 FYNNEI. The CDR3 has 13 amino acids. The CDR3 is CASRSTGGYEQYF. CDR3 coding DNA: TGTGCCAGCCGATCGACAGGGGGCTACGAGCAGTACTTC.

The chain recombines TRBV13 with TRBJ2-1, with TRBD2 matching over 7 bases. The CDR3 consists of 16 residues. From germline, CDR1 is PRHDT and CDR2 FYEKMQ (reference sequence). The V and J ends lost 4 bases and 4 bases, in that order; junction bases with no gene match: 10. In nucleotides, the CDR3 is TGTGCCAGCAGCTCCCCGCGGGGGAACAATTACAATGAGCAGTTCTTC. Translated, it gives CASSSPRGNNYNEQFF.

The rearrangement uses TRBV28 and TRBJ1-4, with D possibly TRBD1 on 6 matching bases. CDR1 MDHEN and CDR2 SYDVKM come from the germline V gene. The CDR3 is made up of 15 amino acids. Trimming shortened V by 1 base and J by 7 bases, and 13 bases separated the two germline ends. The CDR3, as DNA: TGTGCCAGCAGTTTATCCACAGGGTTGAGTGAAAAACTGTTTTTT. Its protein is CASSLSTGLSEKLFF.

The J gene is TRBJ2-7, the V gene TRBV5-1; D perhaps matches TRBD2 (5 bases). CDR1 and CDR2 from the germline V gene are SGHRS and YFSETQ. The V end lost 3 bases, the J end lost 1 base, and 8 bases lay between the germline ends. The CDR3 runs 13 residues. Here the CDR3 DNA reads TGCGCCAGCAGCTACCCGGGGTCCTACGAGCAGTACTTC. Translation gives CASSYPGSYEQYF.

A remark on this clone: The same CDR3 can be traced to other DNA sequences in this sample. The chain is built from TRBV6-1 and TRBJ1-2; the D gene is possibly TRBD1 (6 bases). Germline CDR1 reads MNHNS; CDR2 reads SASEGT. There are 13 residues in the CDR3. V lost 1 base, J lost 4 bases, and 7 bases lay in between. The CDR3 DNA is TGTGCCAGCAGTGAAGAAGGGGGCTATGGCTACACCTTC. Residues: CASSEEGGYGYTF.

This CDR3 reads CASSVWGLAGATDTQYF. DNA for the CDR3: TGTGCCAGCAGCGTCTGGGGTCTAGCGGGAGCCACAGATACGCAGTATTTT. This chain links TRBV9 with TRBJ2-3, with 10 bases lining up with TRBD2. The CDR3 spans 17 residues. Trimming removed 2 bases from V and 2 bases from J; junction bases left unmatched: 8. Germline V gene sequence: CDR1 SGDLS, CDR2 YYNGEE.

The genes are TRBV4-1 and TRBJ1-3; tentative D call: TRBD1 (6 bases). The CDR3 runs to 18 residues. Germline CDR1 and CDR2: MGHRA and YSYEKL. With 0 bases removed from V and 0 bases from J, the gap between germline ends came to 15 bases. CDR3: CASSQDGGALFSGNTIYF. CDR3 DNA sequence: TGCGCCAGCAGCCAAGATGGGGGGGCTTTATTCTCTGGAAACACCATATATTTT.

The rearrangement uses TRBV7-9 and TRBJ2-3; TRBD2 aligns across 11 bases. There are 16 residues in the CDR3. Per germline, CDR1 SEHNR and CDR2 FQNEAQ (reference sequence). V lost 0 bases, J lost 1 base, and 0 bases stayed unmatched. The CDR3 protein is CASSLASGGGTDTQYF. CDR3 in DNA: TGTGCCAGCAGCTTAGCTAGCGGGGGGGGCACAGATACGCAGTATTTT.

Remarks on this clone: Different DNA sequences within this sample yield the same CDR3. V and J are TRBV29-1 and TRBJ1-5; the match to TRBD1 covers 7 bases. J lost 3 bases, V lost 6 bases, and 2 bases had no gene match. CDR1 and CDR2 from the germline V gene are SQVTM and ANQGSEA. The CDR3 length is 12 residues. CDR3: CSVGQINQPQHF. As DNA, the CDR3 is TGCAGCGTGGGACAGATCAATCAGCCCCAGCATTTT.

Comments on this clone: Other DNA variants within this sample encode the same CDR3. J is TRBJ2-7 and V is TRBV5-1; 7 bases line up with TRBD2. CDR1 is SGHRS, CDR2 YFSETQ, per germline. The junction had 5 bases not matched to a gene; V was cut back by 1 base and J by 7 bases. The CDR3 contains 13 residues. The CDR3 is CASSLSREGEQYF. The CDR3 DNA reads as TGCGCCAGCAGCTTGAGCAGGGAGGGGGAGCAGTACTTC. The whole variable domain, filled in from reference TRBV5-1 and TRBJ2-7, reads KAGVTQTPRYLIKTRGQQVTLSCSPISGHRSVSWYQQTPGQGLQFLFEYFSETQRNKGNFPGRFSGRQFSNSRSEMNVSTLELGDSALYLCASSLSREGEQYFGPGTRLTVT.

The CDR3 DNA reads as TGTGCCAGCGGGGGACCACTATATCGTGAGCAGTACTTC. Residues: CASGGPLYREQYF. This sequence joins TRBV6-6 and TRBJ2-7, with D perhaps assigned TRBD1 or TRBD2 (5 bases each). The CDR3 extends over 13 amino acids. V lost 8 bases and J lost 7, with 18 bases in between. Per the germline V gene, CDR1 is MNHNY and CDR2 is SVGAGI (reference sequence).

This clone was recorded once. The chain combines TRBV7-9 with TRBJ2-6; D is uncertain. There are 15 residues in the CDR3. Trimming cost V 1 base and J 4 bases, with 8 bases left between them. Germline V CDR1 and CDR2: SEHNR, FQNEAQ (reference sequence). CDR3 nucleotide sequence: TGTGCCAGCAGCTTAGTAGGGTACGGGGCCAACGTCCTGACTTTC. It translates to CASSLVGYGANVLTF.

Worth noting for this clone: With a much larger clone just one base away, this may be a read error. The genes are TRBV28 and TRBJ2-7; 8 bases align to TRBD1. Germline V lookup: CDR1 MDHEN, CDR2 SYDVKM. The CDR3 spans 13 residues. The CDR3 region is CAGSGTGSYEQYF. In DNA form, the CDR3 reads TGTGCCGGCAGTGGGACAGGCTCCTACGAGCAGTACTTC.